The 17 T cell receptor beta chains below all came from one sample that was sequenced in a study of blood T cells in healthy people across ages. For the second PCR, which ran for about 6 to 12 cycles, a sample-barcoded 5' primer and a J-beta primer mix were used. TCRdb reprocessed the 5' RACE reads via MiXCR and lists one record per CDR3 protein. The data show about 640,000 distinct CDR3 sequences, with 58% seen just once and roughly 34% held by the top ten. Sequencing was carried out using blood. These receptors originate from a man aged 60 to 75 in good health.

This clonotype has more than one count but fewer than ten. The chain couples TRBV20-1 to TRBJ2-7; 8 bases match TRBD1. The V gene's germline CDR1 is DFQATT and CDR2 SNEGSKA (reference sequence). CDR3 length equals 15 residues. V lost 0 bases to trimming and J lost 7 bases; unmatched junction nucleotides: 11. The CDR3 is CSARDRGRPYNEQYF. CDR3 in DNA: TGCAGTGCTAGAGACAGGGGGCGCCCCTACAATGAGCAGTACTTC.

The chain uses TRBV15 and TRBJ2-7; the D gene is possibly TRBD2 (6 bases). This CDR3 spans 15 amino acids. Deletions cut 2 bases from V and 2 bases from J, with 13 bases between. Germline values: CDR1 LNHNV, CDR2 YYDKDF (reference sequence). CDR3 residues: CATSRHPGGTYEQYF. The CDR3, as DNA: TGTGCCACCAGCAGACACCCCGGGGGTACCTACGAGCAGTACTTC.

The chain links TRBV3-1 to TRBJ2-7; 10 bases align to TRBD1. CDR1 and CDR2 from the germline V gene are LGHDT and YNNKEL (reference sequence). V trimming: 4 bases; J trimming: 1 base; junction bases outside the gene matches: 4. This CDR3 region has 15 residues. The DNA of the CDR3 is TGTGCCAGCAGCCCCCCGGGACAGGGGTCCTACGAGCAGTACTTC. This sequence encodes CASSPPGQGSYEQYF.

This clonotype was counted a few times. CDR3 loop: CASSDRETYNEQFF. For the CDR3, the DNA is TGTGCCAGCAGCGACAGGGAGACTTACAATGAGCAGTTCTTC. V gene TRBV6-5 combines with J gene TRBJ2-1, with 7 bases fitting TRBD1. Germline V gene sequence: CDR1 MNHEY, CDR2 SVGAGI. This CDR3 has 14 residues. With 6 bases clipped from V and 4 bases from J, the junction kept 6 bases outside the gene matches.

The chain has TRBV11-2 and TRBJ1-1; no clear D gene. Germline V lookup: CDR1 SGHAT, CDR2 FQNNGV. The CDR3 is made up of 14 amino acids. V was cut by 6 bases and J by 1 base, with 12 bases left in between. The CDR3 nucleotides read TGTGCCAGCAGAAGCTGGACGGGGAACACTGAAGCTTTCTTT. It codes for CASRSWTGNTEAFF.

The V and J genes are TRBV20-1 and TRBJ2-1; 11 bases are a match to TRBD2. Near its end, the DNA agrees better with TRBJ2-7, so the J call may be wrong. The CDR3 is 16 residues long. Germline V gene data show CDR1 as DFQATT and CDR2 as SNEGSKA (reference sequence). The CDR3 sequence: CSARDSSGGAYNEQYF. CDR3 bases: TGCAGTGCTAGAGACAGTAGCGGGGGGGCCTACAATGAGCAGTACTTC.

The rearrangement links TRBV9 to TRBJ2-5, with 9 bases identical to TRBD2. V gave up 10 bases and J gave up 11 bases; unmatched junction bases: 21. CDR1 is SGDLS and CDR2 is YYNGEE in the germline V gene. The CDR3 length is 15 residues. The CDR3 here is CASSGRGGNLREQYF. Written as DNA, the CDR3 is TGTGCCTCTTCGGGGCGGGGGGGAAACCTACGTGAGCAGTACTTC.

This clonotype appeared a single time. The rearrangement joins TRBV11-2 to TRBJ1-4; D is possibly TRBD1 (5 bases). The germline gives CDR1 SGHAT, CDR2 FQNNGV. This CDR3 has 16 amino acids. Trimming removed 4 bases at V and 6 bases at J, with 18 bases between. The CDR3 DNA follows: TGTGCCAGCAGCTCGGGACGGATTTCCTTCTATGAAAAACTGTTTTTT. Its translation: CASSSGRISFYEKLFF.

The chain links TRBV4-1 to TRBJ2-1; D possibly uses TRBD1 or TRBD2 (5 bases each). This CDR3 has 13 amino acids. Germline assignment: CDR1 MGHRA and CDR2 YSYEKL. Trimming cost V 2 bases and J 14 bases, with 16 bases left between them. CDR3 residues: CASSQLGTQTEFF. The CDR3 nucleotides are TGCGCCAGCAGCCAACTCGGGACGCAGACGGAGTTCTTC.

The rearrangement links TRBV13 to TRBJ2-5; perhaps TRBD2 as D (6 bases). Trimming stripped 4 bases from V and 5 bases from J, with 14 bases between. Germline CDR1 reads PRHDT; CDR2 reads FYEKMQ (reference sequence). This CDR3 has 14 amino acids. CDR3 sequence reads: CASSSTRRKETQYF. The CDR3 DNA reads as TGTGCCAGCAGCTCGACTAGGAGGAAGGAGACCCAGTACTTC.

The CDR3 coding sequence is TGCAGTGCTAGAGATATGAGGGGCGGAAACACCATATATTTT. Protein: CSARDMRGGNTIYF. The rearrangement joins TRBV20-1 to TRBJ1-3; maybe TRBD1 (5 bases). Germline V gene sequence: CDR1 DFQATT, CDR2 SNEGSKA (reference sequence). Trimming took 0 bases from V and 4 from J, leaving 10 bases between them. The CDR3 runs to 14 residues.

This chain links TRBV10-3 with TRBJ1-2; TRBD1 matches 7 bases. Germline V CDR1 and CDR2: ENHRY, SYGVKD. The junction had 7 bases not matched to a gene; V was cut back by 5 bases and J by 4 bases. The CDR3 runs to 14 residues. The CDR3 reads CAISTGTVFYGYTF. CDR3 coding DNA: TGTGCCATCAGTACCGGGACAGTGTTCTATGGCTACACCTTC.

The rearrangement links TRBV5-1 to TRBJ1-1; the D is unclear. Germline loops: CDR1 SGHRS, CDR2 YFSETQ. V lost 0 bases and J 3 bases, leaving 6 bases between the germline ends. The CDR3 consists of 13 residues. The CDR3 coding sequence is TGCGCCAGCAGCTTGGATGGTGACACTGAAGCTTTCTTT. Encoded protein: CASSLDGDTEAFF.

The chain has TRBV12-3 or TRBV12-4 and TRBJ1-6, with 7 bases that match TRBD1. The CDR3 spans 15 residues. Germline trimming cut 5 bases from V and 6 bases from J; bases unmatched to any gene: 7. CDR3 nucleotides: TGTGCCAGCAGTCCTCGACAGGGAACTAATTCACCCCTCCACTTT. As protein: CASSPRQGTNSPLHF.

In this sample, this clonotype turned up once. This chain joins TRBV12-3 or TRBV12-4 and TRBJ2-3; D possibly uses TRBD1 or TRBD2 (5 bases each). V was cut by 3 bases and J by 4 bases, with 11 bases left in between. The CDR3 totals 14 residues. CDR3 nucleotides: TGTGCCAGCAGTTTCACGGTGGGGGCAGATACGCAGTATTTT. Protein: CASSFTVGADTQYF.

The rearrangement links TRBV6-1 to TRBJ1-5, with 8 bases identical to TRBD1. With 10 bases clipped from V and 4 bases from J, the junction kept 6 bases outside the gene matches. The germline gives CDR1 MNHNS, CDR2 SASEGT. The CDR3 extends over 13 amino acids. CDR3 loop: CATDGQGNQPQHF. The CDR3 DNA reads TGTGCCACAGACGGACAGGGTAATCAGCCCCAGCATTTT.

V usage is TRBV5-1 and J usage is TRBJ1-5; 7 bases line up with TRBD1. The CDR3 is 15 residues long. V trimming: 2 bases; J trimming: 7 bases; junction bases outside the gene matches: 9. The germline V gene encodes CDR1 SGHRS and CDR2 YFSETQ. The CDR3 is CASSFGTAGSQPQHF. The CDR3 bases are TGCGCCAGCAGCTTCGGGACAGCCGGAAGCCAGCCCCAGCATTTT.